A selection of T cell receptor beta chains follows, all from one sample in a study of neurological immune-mediated disorders. TCRdb re-analysed the 5' RACE reads in MiXCR, keeping a single row per CDR3 protein. The data hold 55,000 to 80,000 distinct CDR3 sequences, with approximately 4.6% observed a single time. The sequenced sample was PBMCs. These TCRs come from a woman in her forties or fifties with multiple sclerosis. Both conserved end residues are part of each CDR3. The D gene is left open where the match is weak. Clone size, where shown, is once, few, many, or a class for clones that have expanded.

V	size	D	J	DNA	CDR3
TRBV20-1	many	-	TRBJ2-3	TGCAGTGCTAGGACAGATAGCACAGATACGCAGTATTTT	CSARTDSTDTQYF
TRBV5-1	many	-	TRBJ2-5	TGCGCCAGCAGCTTGTTAGGGGGCCAAGAGACCCAGTACTTC	CASSLLGGQETQYF
TRBV5-1	many	TRBD2	TRBJ2-1	TGCGCCAGCAGCTTGGCCAAGACTAGCGGTGAGCAGTTCTTC	CASSLAKTSGEQFF
TRBV9	many	-	TRBJ2-1	TGTGCCAGCAGCGTAGAGGGGCGCTCCTACAATGAGCAGTTCTTC	CASSVEGRSYNEQFF
TRBV7-3	few	TRBD2	TRBJ2-1	TGTGCCAGCAGCGCTAGCGGAAGCTCCTACAATGAGCAGTTCTTC	CASSASGSSYNEQFF
TRBV7-8	many	-	TRBJ1-2	TGTGCCAGCAGCTTAGTGGAGAATTCTAACTATGGCTACACCTTC	CASSLVENSNYGYTF
TRBV29-1	many	TRBD1	TRBJ2-2	TGCAGCGGAGCGAGACAGGGGAACACCGGGGAGCTGTTTTTT	CSGARQGNTGELFF
TRBV7-3	many	TRBD1	TRBJ2-7	TGTGCCAGCAGCCGGGGACAGGACTCCTACGAGCAGTACTTC	CASSRGQDSYEQYF
TRBV5-6	many	-	TRBJ1-6	TGTGCCAGCAGCTGGGGGGGAAACCTCCACTTT	CASSWGGNLHF
TRBV20-1	few	TRBD1	TRBJ2-7	TGCAGTGCGGGTGTTCCGGACAGGCCCTACGAGCAGTACTTC	CSAGVPDRPYEQYF
TRBV7-9	many	-	TRBJ2-3	TGTGCCAGCAGCTTAGAGATTACAGATACGCAGTATTTT	CASSLEITDTQYF
TRBV6-5	many	-	TRBJ1-1	TGTGCCAGCAGTTACGGGGTCGGTGAATCGAACACTGAAGCTTTCTTT	CASSYGVGESNTEAFF
TRBV5-6	many	-	TRBJ2-7	TGTGCCAGCAGCTTATTCACCGGGCCCTCCGTTTACGAGCAGTACTTC	CASSLFTGPSVYEQYF
TRBV11-3	many	-	TRBJ2-5	TGTGCCAGCAGCCCTGCTGGGGGGGAGACCCAGTACTTC	CASSPAGGETQYF
TRBV20-1	-	TRBD1	TRBJ1-5	TGCAGTGCTACCCCGGGACAGGAAAATCAGCCCCAGCATTTT	CSATPGQENQPQHF
TRBV15	many	TRBD1	TRBJ1-2	TGTGCCACACCTGTCCGGCGACAGGGGAACTATGGCTACACCTTC	CATPVRRQGNYGYTF
TRBV12-3/TRBV12-4	few	TRBD2	TRBJ2-4	TGTGCCAGCAGCTCCGGGACTAGCGGGGCAGGGAAAATTCAGTACTTC	CASSSGTSGAGKIQYF